This T cell receptor beta chain is from a study of blood T cell repertoires in COVID-19. This table comes from immunoSEQ multiplex PCR, and its TCRdb copy is limited to in-frame clones, with some not included. Among fewer than 25,000 clones, about 88% were seen once, and the ten largest hold less than 20%. This CDR3 is built from 13 residues. V was shortened by 6 bases and J by 7 bases, with 15 bases between the two germline ends. Germline CDR1 and CDR2: SQVTM and ANQGSEA. The clonotype was recovered from a human donor in a cohort sampled during active COVID-19. The specimen was peripheral blood. The chain joins TRBV29-1 to TRBJ2-2, with unresolved D. The CDR3 DNA is TGCAGCGTCAGAGACACCCTGAGCGGGGAGCTGTTTTTT. Translating it yields CSVRDTLSGELFF.